One sample yielded the 19 T cell receptor beta chains listed below, sequenced in a study of early T cells in non-severe SARS-CoV-2 infection (dated by TCRdb to about 2021). The library was obtained by 5' RACE. Sequencing relied on a NextSeq 500. Starting from the raw public reads, TCRdb applied fastp trimming at Q25, assembled clones with MiXCR and retained in-frame beta chains. Each record represents a unique CDR3 protein, reported with the most common genes and DNA among its rows. The sample data list 50,000 to 65,000 distinct CDR3 sequences, and 9.5% to 15% of these were observed just once. About 1.4% of the sample rests with the top ten. Input material: whole blood. The receptors shown here come from an adult who was a healthcare worker with PCR-confirmed SARS-CoV-2 infection or an uninfected control (not recorded which).

This clonotype was found a few times. The J gene is TRBJ1-2, the V gene TRBV20-1, with TRBD1 matching over 10 bases. The V segment lost 1 base and the J segment 5 bases; nucleotides outside the gene matches: 4. The CDR3 length is 14 residues. Germline values: CDR1 DFQATT, CDR2 SNEGSKA (reference sequence). As DNA, the CDR3 is TGCAGTGCTAGAGGTGACAGGGGGCTTTATGGCTACACCTTC. It translates to CSARGDRGLYGYTF.

This clonotype has more than one count but fewer than ten. The CDR3: CASSESWGSEQYF. In DNA form, the CDR3 reads TGTGCCAGCAGTGAATCTTGGGGAAGCGAGCAGTACTTC. The chain carries TRBV2 and TRBJ2-7; D is uncertain. The CDR3 has 13 residues. V lost 2 bases, J lost 6 bases, and 11 bases lay in between. Germline lookup yields CDR1 SNHLY and CDR2 FYNNEI.

The chain is built from TRBV19 and TRBJ1-4; TRBD1 matches 7 bases. CDR3 length: 22 amino acids. The germline V gene encodes CDR1 LNHDA and CDR2 SQIVND (reference sequence). After removal of 10 bases from V and 0 bases from J, the junction contained 29 bases not matched to a gene. CDR3 nucleotide sequence: TGTGCCACCCGAATGGAGGGGGCCCCTTTCAAATGGAGCGAGGCAACTAATGAAAAACTGTTTTTT. This sequence encodes CATRMEGAPFKWSEATNEKLFF. Combining the CDR3 with reference TRBV19 and TRBJ1-4 gives the whole variable domain DGGITQSPKYLFRKEGQNVTLSCEQNLNHDAMYWYRQDPGQGLRLIYYSQIVNDFQKGDIAEGYSVSREKKESFPLTVTSAQKNPTAFYLCATRMEGAPFKWSEATNEKLFFGSGTQLSVL.

There are a few counts of this clonotype. This chain joins TRBV7-2 and TRBJ1-2; TRBD1 matches 7 bases. With V trimmed by 5 bases and J by 4 bases, 10 bases remained unmatched. There are 15 residues in the CDR3. In germline, CDR1 is SGHTA, CDR2 FQGNSA. Here the CDR3 DNA reads TGTGCCAGCAGCCGTGGGGGACAGTCTCCCTATGGCTACACCTTC. This codes for CASSRGGQSPYGYTF.

This clonotype was found a few times. This chain joins TRBV12-3 or TRBV12-4 and TRBJ2-1, with D tentatively TRBD2 (5 bases). V was shortened by 5 bases and J by 5 bases, with 13 bases between the two germline ends. The CDR3 covers 14 residues. The DNA of the CDR3 is TGTGCCAGCAGTCCACAAGAGCGGCACAATGAGCAGTTCTTC. This encodes CASSPQERHNEQFF.

The table lists this clonotype with many counts. V usage is TRBV10-2 and J usage is TRBJ2-3, with 12 bases aligning to TRBD2. The CDR3 extends over 17 amino acids. Unmatched junction bases numbered 5, after V lost 0 bases and J lost 4 bases. Per germline, CDR1 WSHSY and CDR2 SAAADI. The CDR3 nucleotides are TGCGCCAGCAGTGAGTCGAGGCTAGCGGGGGGGCCAGATACGCAGTATTTT. It encodes CASSESRLAGGPDTQYF.

The gene calls are TRBV12-3 or TRBV12-4 and TRBJ2-7, with 8 bases identical to TRBD1. The CDR3 contains 14 residues. V shed 5 bases, J shed 2 bases, and the junction held 5 bases outside the gene matches. The CDR3 spells CASSPGDRPYEQYF. CDR3 nucleotides: TGTGCCAGCAGTCCAGGGGACAGGCCCTACGAGCAGTACTTC.

This clonotype was counted a few times. This chain connects TRBV20-1 to TRBJ1-1; 7 bases fit TRBD1. The CDR3 sequence is 14 residues long. CDR1 is DFQATT and CDR2 is SNEGSKA in the germline V gene (reference sequence). J gave up 0 bases and V 5 bases, and 6 bases lay outside the gene matches. The CDR3 coding sequence is TGCAGTGCTCATCTGACAGGGATGAACACTGAAGCTTTCTTT. It is translated as CSAHLTGMNTEAFF.

This clonotype was detected only a few times. This chain uses TRBV7-9 with TRBJ2-1; the D is unclear. Germline CDR1 reads SEHNR; CDR2 reads FQNEAQ (reference sequence). This CDR3 contains 15 residues. Trimming stripped 2 bases from V and 3 bases from J, with 11 bases between. As DNA, the CDR3 is TGTGCCAGCAGCTTACAGGACCCAGACTACAATGAGCAGTTCTTC. Its protein is CASSLQDPDYNEQFF. The complete variable domain, with remaining parts taken from reference TRBV7-9 and TRBJ2-1, reads DTGVSQNPRHKITKRGQNVTFRCDPISEHNRLYWYRQTLGQGPEFLTYFQNEAQLEKSRLLSDRFSAERPKGSFSTLEIQRTEQGDSAMYLCASSLQDPDYNEQFFGPGTRLTVL.

This clonotype was seen at least ten times. The rearrangement uses TRBV28 and TRBJ2-7; 7 bases line up with TRBD1. Looked up from germline, CDR1 is MDHEN and CDR2 is SYDVKM. This CDR3 region has 11 residues. The junction had 4 bases not matched to a gene; V was cut back by 8 bases and J by 6 bases. CDR3 amino acids: CASQGESEQYF. CDR3 coding DNA: TGTGCCAGCCAGGGGGAGTCCGAGCAGTACTTC.

This clonotype was seen ten or more times. The V gene is TRBV6-2 or TRBV6-3, the J gene TRBJ2-7, with D hard to call. The CDR3 runs to 16 residues. Per germline, CDR1 MNHEY and CDR2 SVGEGT. The V end lost 2 bases, the J end lost 2 bases, and 16 bases lay between the germline ends. CDR3 DNA sequence: TGTGCCAGCAGTTACGAGGTGGGCAGCCGAGCCTACGAGCAGTACTTC. The encoded protein is CASSYEVGSRAYEQYF.

The chain joins TRBV7-3 to TRBJ2-3; D unresolved. Germline lookup yields CDR1 SGHTA and CDR2 FQGTGA. The ends were cut back, 2 bases at V and 1 base at J, with 10 bases in the middle. CDR3 length: 15 residues. CDR3 bases: TGTGCCAGCAGCTTAGACGGATACGGCACAGATACGCAGTATTTT. Amino acids: CASSLDGYGTDTQYF. Complete variable domain (other parts from reference TRBV7-3 and TRBJ2-3): GAGVSQTPSNKVTEKGKYVELRCDPISGHTALYWYRQSLGQGPEFLIYFQGTGAADDSGLPNDRFFAVRPEGSVSTLKIQRTERGDSAVYLCASSLDGYGTDTQYFGPGTRLTVL.

The table lists this clonotype with a few counts. The chain combines TRBV5-8 with TRBJ2-1; D is ambiguous. The V and J ends lost 0 bases and 2 bases respectively, with 9 bases between them. The CDR3 sequence is 15 residues long. Per germline, CDR1 SGHTS and CDR2 YDEGEE. CDR3 sequence: CASSLAGSTYNEQFF. CDR3 sequence (DNA): TGTGCCAGCAGCTTGGCCGGCAGCACCTACAATGAGCAGTTCTTC.

This clonotype has more than one count but fewer than ten. Here the CDR3 reads CASSPRRGTAPPRANYGYTF. CDR3 in DNA: TGTGCCAGCAGCCCCCGGCGGGGGACAGCCCCACCTAGAGCTAACTATGGCTACACCTTC. The chain joins TRBV14 to TRBJ1-2, with TRBD1 matching 7 bases. The CDR3 contains 20 residues. Trimming at V came to 4 bases and at J to 0 bases, leaving 20 bases not matched to a gene. CDR1 and CDR2 (germline): SGHDN, FVKESK.

V is TRBV9 and J is TRBJ1-1, with D hard to call. The CDR3 runs to 13 residues. Germline CDR1 SGDLS, CDR2 YYNGEE. The V gene lost 0 bases and the J gene lost 7 bases, with 10 bases spanning the gap. The CDR3 bases are TGTGCCAGCAGCGTAGTCCGGGCCCTTGAAGCTTTCTTT. It is translated as CASSVVRALEAFF.

On this clonotype itself: Sequence at one end of the junction differs from germline and may be a read error. The rearrangement uses TRBV12-3 or TRBV12-4 and TRBJ2-5; maybe TRBD2 (5 bases). The CDR3 extends over 14 amino acids. The CDR3 nucleotides read TGTGTCAGCAAAGAGGAGGCACTGGCAGAGACCCAGTACTTC. This encodes CVSKEEALAETQYF.

The chain employs TRBV7-8 and TRBJ1-1; TRBD1 might be the D (5 bases). Trimming took 2 bases from V and 0 from J, leaving 22 bases between them. This CDR3 region has 19 residues. Germline V gene sequence: CDR1 SGHVS, CDR2 FQNEAQ. The CDR3 here is CASSLTLGRVREVNTEAFF. The CDR3 DNA reads as TGTGCCAGCAGCTTAACCTTGGGACGCGTGAGAGAGGTGAACACTGAAGCTTTCTTT.

Only a few counts were recorded for this clonotype. This chain connects TRBV11-2 to TRBJ1-4; D not certain. V lost 4 bases to trimming and J lost 8 bases, with 8 bases between them. The length of the CDR3 is 12 residues. CDR1 and CDR2 (germline): SGHAT, FQNNGV. Here the CDR3 DNA reads TGTGCCAGCAGCTGGGGAGGGGAAAAACTGTTTTTT. It is translated as CASSWGGEKLFF.

In its sample, this clonotype was seen many times. The chain couples TRBV30 to TRBJ1-5; tentatively, D is TRBD1 (6 bases). In germline, CDR1 is GTSNPN, CDR2 SVGIG (reference sequence). CDR3 length equals 15 residues. The V end was cut by 0 bases, the J end by 1 base, with 10 bases between. The CDR3 nucleotides read TGTGCCTGGAGTGTGGCCGGGGGCAGCAATCAGCCCCAGCATTTT. This codes for CAWSVAGGSNQPQHF.